These 3 T cell receptor beta chains originate from one sample sequenced in a study of T cell repertoires in cytomegalovirus infection. The antigens for these receptors are not known. TCRdb re-derived calls from the reads in MiXCR, one entry per CDR3 protein. The table has about 920,000 distinct CDR3 sequences, about a third seen once. The specimen comprised cultured CD8+ T cells from PBMCs, sampled from culture after CMV antigen stimulation. These receptors were collected from a human donor in good health (CMV status not recorded). Some clones in this sample may be carry-over from other donors' samples.

The gene calls are TRBV20-1 and TRBJ2-4, with 7 bases fitting TRBD2. The CDR3 has 12 residues. Per germline, CDR1 DFQATT and CDR2 SNEGSKA (reference sequence). J was trimmed by 8 bases and V by 3 bases; bases with no gene match: 4. The CDR3 reads CSASRGVDIQYF. For the CDR3, the DNA is TGCAGTGCTAGCCGGGGGGTTGACATTCAGTACTTC.

This rearrangement joins TRBV29-1 to TRBJ1-2; TRBD1 might be the D (6 bases). The germline V and J ends were trimmed by 7 bases and 8 bases, with 26 bases remaining between them. Germline CDR1 reads SQVTM; CDR2 reads ANQGSEA. The CDR3 consists of 15 residues. CDR3 nucleotides: TGCAGCGCCGGGGGGGGGGGGGGCAGGGGTGAAGGCTACACCTTC. Protein product: CSAGGGGGRGEGYTF.

The chain links TRBV6-5 to TRBJ2-7; tentative D call: TRBD2 (5 bases). CDR3 length: 13 residues. The germline V and J ends were trimmed by 7 bases and 3 bases, with 13 bases remaining between them. Germline CDR1 reads MNHEY; CDR2 reads SVGAGI. In nucleotides, the CDR3 is TGTGCCAGCACCGGGTACGGGGTCTACGAGCAGTACTTC. It is translated as CASTGYGVYEQYF.